A selection of T cell receptor beta chains follows, all from one sample in a study of cytomegalovirus exposure and HLA in healthy donors. Only in-frame clones appear in the TCRdb table, and some are missing; sequencing was by immunoSEQ multiplex PCR. The profile shows 200,000 to 250,000 clones, around 86% of them singletons. Sequencing input: PBMCs. These receptors were taken from a woman in her forties in good health and CMV-seronegative. The CDR3 runs from the conserved cysteine through the conserved F or W. D genes are given only for firm matches. Clone size, where shown, is once, few, many, or a class for clones that have expanded.

J,V,size,D,DNA,CDR3
TRBJ1-1,TRBV9,-,-,TGTGCCAGCAGCGGAGGGTGGAACACTGAAGCTTTCTTT,CASSGGWNTEAFF
TRBJ2-2,TRBV7-2,-,-,TGTGCCAGCAGTATAATTGTCGGGGAGCTGTTTTTT,CASSIIVGELFF
TRBJ2-6,TRBV30,-,TRBD1,TGTGCCTGTACAGGGGGCCGCCTCTCTGGGGCCAACGTCCTGACTTTC,CACTGGRLSGANVLTF
TRBJ2-5,TRBV6-1,-,-,TGTGCCAGCAGGTCTGCGCTGGAGACCCAGTACTTC,CASRSALETQYF
TRBJ1-5,TRBV6-6,-,TRBD1,TGTGCCGGAACAGGGGGAGTCGGTCAGCCCCAGCATTTT,CAGTGGVGQPQHF
TRBJ2-2,TRBV30,-,TRBD1,TGTGCCTGGAGTCCCGGACAGGGCACCGGGGAGCTGTTTTTT,CAWSPGQGTGELFF
TRBJ2-7,TRBV5-3,-,-,TGTGCCAGAAGCTTCCGGGAATGGTCCTACGAGCAGTACTTC,CARSFREWSYEQYF
TRBJ1-2,TRBV19,-,-,TGTGCCAGTATTAATACAGGGAAGACCGCCGGGGGCTACACCTTC,CASINTGKTAGGYTF
TRBJ2-5,TRBV10-3,-,TRBD2,TGTGCCATCAGTGAAGTACAAACCGGGACTGGGGGGGCCCAGTACTTC,CAISEVQTGTGGAQYF
TRBJ1-1,TRBV29-1,few,-,TGCAGCGTTGAAGGGCTGAACACTGAAGCTTTCTTT,CSVEGLNTEAFF
TRBJ2-5,TRBV5-1,-,TRBD2,TGCGCCAGCAGCTTGGGAGCGGGAGGGCAGTTAGAGACCCAGTACTTC,CASSLGAGGQLETQYF
TRBJ2-7,TRBV5-1,-,TRBD1,TGCGCCAGCAGGCTGCACCCGGGACAGGCGGCCTACGAGCAGTACTTC,CASRLHPGQAAYEQYF
TRBJ1-1,TRBV5-1,few,TRBD1,TGCGCCAGCAGCTTGACAGGGGCCGAAGCTTTCTTT,CASSLTGAEAFF
TRBJ1-3,TRBV28,-,-,TGTGCCAGCACAACAACTGGAAACACCATATATTTT,CASTTTGNTIYF
TRBJ2-1,TRBV6-1,-,-,TGTGCCAGCAGTGAAGACGGGACACAATCCTACAATGAGCAGTTCTTC,CASSEDGTQSYNEQFF
TRBJ1-5,TRBV19,once,TRBD1,TGTGCCAGTAGTTATAATGACAGGGGGTTAAATCAGCCCCAGCATTTT,CASSYNDRGLNQPQHF
TRBJ1-1,TRBV28,-,TRBD1,TGTGCCAGCAACGGACAGGGTGGGGTTGGAATGTCCGGTTTTTACTCTGAAGCTTTCTTT,CASNGQGGVGMSGFYSEAFF
TRBJ1-1,TRBV7-9,-,-,TGTGCCAGCAGCTTAGTGGGGGGGGCTGAAGCTTTCTTT,CASSLVGGAEAFF
TRBJ2-1,TRBV18,-,-,TGTGCCAGCTCACCCTCGCGCGATGAGCAGTTCTTC,CASSPSRDEQFF
TRBJ1-1,TRBV19,-,-,TGTGCCAGTAGTCATGCAGGGCGGTTTGCCGGGGGAAACACTGAAGCTTTCTTT,CASSHAGRFAGGNTEAFF
TRBJ2-7,TRBV9,-,TRBD2,TGTGCCAGCAGCGTAGCCCCGGAAGGGACTAGCGGTCCCTACGAGCAGTACTTC,CASSVAPEGTSGPYEQYF
TRBJ2-1,TRBV30,-,TRBD1,TGTGCCTGCCCTAAAGGGGGACAGCACATGAAGAGTGAGCAGTTCTTC,CACPKGGQHMKSEQFF
TRBJ1-1,TRBV6-1,-,-,TGTGCCAGCAGTTGGGGGGGGAACACTGAAGCTTTCTTT,CASSWGGNTEAFF